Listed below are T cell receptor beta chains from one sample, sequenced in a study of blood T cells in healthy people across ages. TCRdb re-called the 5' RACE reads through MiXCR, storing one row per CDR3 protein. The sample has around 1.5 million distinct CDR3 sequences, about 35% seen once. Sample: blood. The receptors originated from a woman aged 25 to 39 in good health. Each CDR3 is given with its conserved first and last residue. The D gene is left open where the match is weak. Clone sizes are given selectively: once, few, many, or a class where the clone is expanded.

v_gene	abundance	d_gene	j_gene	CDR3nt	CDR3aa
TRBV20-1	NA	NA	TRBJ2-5	TGCAGGGCTAGAGGGCAAGAGACCCAGTACTTC	CRARGQETQYF
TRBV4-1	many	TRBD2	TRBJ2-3	TGCGCCAGCAGCCAAGCACGGGGGGGGACAGATACGCAGTATTTT	CASSQARGGTDTQYF
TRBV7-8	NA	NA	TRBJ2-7	TGTGCCAGCAGCTTAGTGGAGGGCCGTCCCTACGAGCAGTACTTC	CASSLVEGRPYEQYF
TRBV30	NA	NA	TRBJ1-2	TGTGCCTGGAGTGGACACATCTATGGCTACACCTTC	CAWSGHIYGYTF
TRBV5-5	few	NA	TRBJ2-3	TGTGCCAGCAGCTTGGGGGACATCGGAAACACAGATACGCAGTATTTT	CASSLGDIGNTDTQYF
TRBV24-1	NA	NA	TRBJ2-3	TGTGCCACCAGGGAAACCCCCAGCGCGACGCAGTATTTT	CATRETPSATQYF
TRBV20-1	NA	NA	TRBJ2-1	TGCAGTGCTAGGAAGGGAGGATATAGGTCCTACGAGCAGTTCTTC	CSARKGGYRSYEQFF
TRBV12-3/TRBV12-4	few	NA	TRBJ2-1	TGTGCCAGCAGCGGGACAAACCCTTCCAATGAGCAGTTCTTC	CASSGTNPSNEQFF
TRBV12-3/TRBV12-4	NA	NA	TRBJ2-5	TGTGCCAGCAGCAGAGAAGGCAGCCAAGAGACCCAGTACTTC	CASSREGSQETQYF
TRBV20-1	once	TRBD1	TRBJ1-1	TGCAGGGGGAGACAGGGAAGCACTGAAGCTTTCTTT	CRGRQGSTEAFF
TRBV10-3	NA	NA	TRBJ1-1	TGTGCCATCAGTGAGGGAGTGAACACTGAAGCTTTCTTT	CAISEGVNTEAFF
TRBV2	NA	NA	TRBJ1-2	TGTGCCATGCCGGGACCTCGCTATGGCTACACCTTC	CAMPGPRYGYTF
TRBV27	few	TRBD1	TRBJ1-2	TGTGCCAGCAGTTCCCGGACAGGGAGCTATGGCTACACCTTC	CASSSRTGSYGYTF
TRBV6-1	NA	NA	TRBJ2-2	TGTGCCAGCAGTGAATCTCGGGAAACCGGGGAGCTGTTTTTT	CASSESRETGELFF
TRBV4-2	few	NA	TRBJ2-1	TGTGCCAGCAGCCAAGGGCAGCGGGAGCAGTTCTTC	CASSQGQREQFF
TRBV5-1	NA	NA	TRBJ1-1	TGCGCCAGCAGCTTGGAACTATTCCCGAACACTGAAGCTTTCTTT	CASSLELFPNTEAFF
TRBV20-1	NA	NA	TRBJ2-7	TGCAGTGCTAGAGATATGGGGGAGAGCTCCTACGAGCAGTACTTC	CSARDMGESSYEQYF
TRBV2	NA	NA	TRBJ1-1	TGTGCCAGCAGTGAAATCAGTCAGGGGGAAGCTTTCTTT	CASSEISQGEAFF
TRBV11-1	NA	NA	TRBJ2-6	TGTGCCAGCTCTACGGGGGCGGCTGGGGCCAACGTCCTGACTTTC	CASSTGAAGANVLTF
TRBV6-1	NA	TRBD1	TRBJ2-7	TGTGCCAGCAATGAAGCGGCAGGGGGTACTTACGAGCAGTACTTC	CASNEAAGGTYEQYF
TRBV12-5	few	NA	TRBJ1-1	TGTGCTAGTGGAAGGGGGGTGAACACTGAAGCTTTCTTT	CASGRGVNTEAFF
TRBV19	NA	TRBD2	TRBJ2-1	TGTGCCAGTAGTATAGGTAGCGGGAGGTCTCTTGAGCAGTTCTTC	CASSIGSGRSLEQFF
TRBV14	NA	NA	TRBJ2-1	TGTGCCAGCAGCCAAGATAGTTGGGCAGGCGCCTACAATGAGCAGTTCTTC	CASSQDSWAGAYNEQFF
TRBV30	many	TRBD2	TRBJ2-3	TGTGCCTGGAATTGGGCGGGAGCAGCCCGGGGAGATACGCAGTATTTT	CAWNWAGAARGDTQYF
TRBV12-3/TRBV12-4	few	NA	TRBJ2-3	TGTGCCAGCAGTTTATCTTATGAGCACCCAGATACGCAGTATTTT	CASSLSYEHPDTQYF
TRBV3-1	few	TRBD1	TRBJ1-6	TGTGCCAGCAGCCAAAACAGGGGTGATTCACCCCTCCACTTT	CASSQNRGDSPLHF
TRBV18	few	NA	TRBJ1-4	TGTGCCAGCTCATCACAGGCAACTAATGAAAAACTGTTTTTT	CASSSQATNEKLFF
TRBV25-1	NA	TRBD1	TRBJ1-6	TGTGCCAGCAGAATATCAGGGGGGGAAGGATCACCCCTCCACTTT	CASRISGGEGSPLHF
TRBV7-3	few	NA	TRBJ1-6	TGTGCCAGTCAGATGAGAACGAATTCACCCCTCCACTTT	CASQMRTNSPLHF
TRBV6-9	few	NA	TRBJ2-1	TGTGCCAGAGCGGGACAGGTTAACAATGAGCAGTTCTTC	CARAGQVNNEQFF
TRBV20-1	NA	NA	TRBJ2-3	TGCAGTGCTAGATCCGGGCCGCAAGATACGCAGTATTTT	CSARSGPQDTQYF
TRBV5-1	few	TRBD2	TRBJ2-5	TGCGCCAGCAGCTTGGGCTCTAGCGGGACACAAGAGACCCAGTACTTC	CASSLGSSGTQETQYF
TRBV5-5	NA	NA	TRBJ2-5	TGTGCCAGCAGCTGGCGGGAAAGAGAGACCCAGTACTTC	CASSWRERETQYF
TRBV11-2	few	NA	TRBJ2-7	TGTGCCAGCACCTTGCGAGGACCGACCCTATCCGAGCAGTACTTC	CASTLRGPTLSEQYF
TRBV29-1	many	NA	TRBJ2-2	TGCAGCGTTGAACAGGGGGGCGGCACCGGGGAGCTGTTTTTT	CSVEQGGGTGELFF
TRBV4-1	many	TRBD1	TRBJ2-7	TGCGCCAGCAGCCGACCAACAGGGGGCGGTTACGAGCAGTACTTC	CASSRPTGGGYEQYF
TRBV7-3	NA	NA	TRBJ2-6	TGTGCCAGCAGCCTAGGGTCTAGGGCCAACGTCCTGACTTTC	CASSLGSRANVLTF
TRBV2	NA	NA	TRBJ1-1	TGTGCCAGCAGTGAAGAGGCGTTTACTGAAGCTTTCTTT	CASSEEAFTEAFF
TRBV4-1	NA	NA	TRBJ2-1	TGCGCCAGCAGCCAAGAAGCAGGGAGAGCCAATGAGCAGTTCTTC	CASSQEAGRANEQFF
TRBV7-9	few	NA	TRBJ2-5	TGTGCCAGCAGCGGCTGGCCAGGAGATGCCCAGTACTTC	CASSGWPGDAQYF
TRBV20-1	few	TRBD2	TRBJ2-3	TGCAGTGCTAGAGATACTACTAGCGGGGGGGCGGATACGCAGTATTTT	CSARDTTSGGADTQYF
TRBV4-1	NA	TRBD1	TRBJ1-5	TGCGCCAGCAGCCAAGGACAGGGCTACAATCAGCCCCAGCATTTT	CASSQGQGYNQPQHF
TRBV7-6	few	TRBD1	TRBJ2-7	TGCGCCAGCAGCACCGGGACAGGGGGGAACGAGCAGTACTTC	CASSTGTGGNEQYF
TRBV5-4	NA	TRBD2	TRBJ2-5	TGTGCCAGCAGCTATGGGGTAGCGGGAGGGCCTGTAGGTGAGCAGTACTTC	CASSYGVAGGPVGEQYF
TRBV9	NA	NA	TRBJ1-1	TGTGCCAGCAGCTATGGAGGCGGGCAGAACACTGAAGCTTTCTTT	CASSYGGGQNTEAFF
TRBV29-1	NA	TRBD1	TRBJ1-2	TGCAGCGTTGAAGGGGGGTCAGGGGGTTATGGCTACACCTTC	CSVEGGSGGYGYTF
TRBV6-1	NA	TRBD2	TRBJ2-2	TGTGCCAGCAAGACTAGCGGGGGGCGCACCGGGGAGCTGTTTTTT	CASKTSGGRTGELFF
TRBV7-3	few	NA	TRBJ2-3	TGTGCCAGCAGCCAACAACGAACTAGCACAGATACGCAGTATTTT	CASSQQRTSTDTQYF
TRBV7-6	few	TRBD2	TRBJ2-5	TGTGCCAGCAGCTTACCCCCCAGACTAGCGGGGGGACAAGAGACCCAGTACTTC	CASSLPPRLAGGQETQYF